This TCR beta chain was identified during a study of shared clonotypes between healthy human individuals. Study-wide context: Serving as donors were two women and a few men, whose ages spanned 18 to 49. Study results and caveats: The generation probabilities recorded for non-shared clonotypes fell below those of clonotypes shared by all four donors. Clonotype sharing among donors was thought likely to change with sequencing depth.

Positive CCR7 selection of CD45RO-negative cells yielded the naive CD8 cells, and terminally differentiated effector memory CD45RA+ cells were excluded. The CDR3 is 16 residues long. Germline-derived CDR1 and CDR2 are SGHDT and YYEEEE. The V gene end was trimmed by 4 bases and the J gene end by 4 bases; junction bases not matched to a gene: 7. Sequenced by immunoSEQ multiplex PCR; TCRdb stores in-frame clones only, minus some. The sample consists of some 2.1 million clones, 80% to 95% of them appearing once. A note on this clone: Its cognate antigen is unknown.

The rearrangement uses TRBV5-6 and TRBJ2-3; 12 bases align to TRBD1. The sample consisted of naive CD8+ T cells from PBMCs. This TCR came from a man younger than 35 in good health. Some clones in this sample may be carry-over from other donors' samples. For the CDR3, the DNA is TGTGCCAGCAGCGACGCCGGGACAGGGGGCGCAGATACGCAGTATTTT. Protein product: CASSDAGTGGADTQYF.